The source of this TCR beta chain is a study of radiation and T cells in renal cell carcinoma. Study information: Nephrectomy followed 15 Gy stereotactic body radiation by 4 weeks. Findings and caveats of the study: In blood, top tumor clones expanded by 2 weeks, shrinking by 4.

The time point is: blood 2 weeks post-SBRT. The treatment is: 15 Gy SBRT to primary tumor, nephrectomy 4 weeks later. Blood was sampled at baseline, 2 weeks and 4 weeks after SBRT. This renal cell carcinoma was of the clear cell type. The length of the CDR3 is 15 residues. V lost 2 bases and J lost 2, with 13 bases in between. Looked up from germline, CDR1 is MNHNY and CDR2 is SVGAGI (reference sequence). Method: immunoSEQ multiplex PCR; TCRdb's copy keeps in-frame clones and lacks some. The sample carries about 65,000 clones, around three quarters recorded once. As regards this clone: What it recognizes is unknown.

The clonotype was recovered from a man aged 55 to 70 with renal cell carcinoma. V usage is TRBV6-6 and J usage is TRBJ2-7; D is unresolved. Sequencing was performed on blood, taken from a patient whose treatment included radiotherapy and nephrectomy. CDR3 loop: CASSYPEDRTYEQYF. In nucleotides, the CDR3 is TGTGCCAGCAGTTACCCTGAGGACCGAACCTACGAGCAGTACTTC.